The rows below give T cell receptor beta chains drawn from one sample of a study of early T cells in non-severe SARS-CoV-2 infection. TCRdb called the 5' RACE reads again in MiXCR, with one record for every CDR3 protein. The profile shows tens of thousands of distinct CDR3 sequences, approximately 15% of them singletons. Input material: whole blood. These receptors originate from an adult who was a healthcare worker with PCR-confirmed SARS-CoV-2 infection or an uninfected control (not recorded which). The CDR3 runs from the conserved cysteine through the conserved F or W. The D gene is left open where the match is weak. Rows may omit the clone size; those that give it use once, few, many or a size class.

CASSLDRARDTQYF	TGTGCCAGCAGCTTGGACAGGGCAAGAGATACGCAGTATTTT	TRBJ2-3	few	TRBV11-2	TRBD1
CASSLGRQGVRYGYTF	TGTGCCAGCAGCTTAGGGAGACAGGGGGTCCGCTATGGCTACACCTTC	TRBJ1-2	.	TRBV7-2	TRBD1
CASSAWYREGGTGELFF	TGTGCCAGCAGCGCCTGGTATCGGGAGGGTGGCACCGGGGAGCTGTTTTTT	TRBJ2-2	.	TRBV3-1	TRBD2
CSARVTGGHEQFF	TGCAGTGCTAGAGTGACGGGAGGACATGAGCAGTTCTTC	TRBJ2-1	many	TRBV20-1	TRBD2
CASSVGANNEQFF	TGTGCCAGCAGCGTAGGGGCAAACAATGAGCAGTTCTTC	TRBJ2-1	many	TRBV9	.
CASSLEGAIENEQFF	TGCGCCAGCAGCTTGGAAGGGGCTATCGAGAATGAGCAGTTCTTC	TRBJ2-1	few	TRBV5-1	.
CSARPGTGRTYEQYF	TGCAGTGCTAGACCAGGGACAGGGCGAACCTACGAGCAGTACTTC	TRBJ2-7	.	TRBV20-1	TRBD1
CASSLGQGGITEAFF	TGCGCCAGCAGCTTGGGACAGGGAGGGATCACTGAAGCTTTCTTT	TRBJ1-1	.	TRBV5-1	TRBD1
CASSVEHEQYF	TGTGCCAGCAGTGTAGAGCACGAGCAGTACTTC	TRBJ2-7	.	TRBV12-3/TRBV12-4	.
CASSPSLLHEQYF	TGTGCCAGCAGCCCTAGTCTCCTCCACGAGCAGTACTTC	TRBJ2-7	.	TRBV12-3/TRBV12-4	.
CASSFGQSATNEKLFF	TGTGCCAGCAGTTTTGGACAGTCCGCAACTAATGAAAAACTGTTTTTT	TRBJ1-4	few	TRBV12-3/TRBV12-4	.
CASSLQGSPLHF	TGTGCCAGCAGTTTACAGGGTTCACCCCTCCACTTT	TRBJ1-6	many	TRBV27	.
CSASWDRVIREETQYF	TGCAGTGCTAGCTGGGACAGGGTGATCCGTGAAGAGACCCAGTACTTC	TRBJ2-5	.	TRBV20-1	TRBD1
CASSRPETEAFF	TGTGCCAGCAGCCGCCCGGAAACTGAAGCTTTCTTT	TRBJ1-1	many	TRBV3-1	.
CASRASLHGLAGGDEQFF	TGTGCCAGCAGAGCGTCCCTCCACGGGCTAGCGGGAGGCGATGAGCAGTTCTTC	TRBJ2-1	.	TRBV28	TRBD2
CASSLSLRGAEAFF	TGTGCCAGCAGCTTGTCCCTCCGGGGCGCTGAAGCTTTCTTT	TRBJ1-1	.	TRBV5-6	.
CASSAAGEGGVHEQFF	TGTGCCAGTAGTGCGGCCGGGGAGGGCGGGGTCCATGAGCAGTTCTTC	TRBJ2-1	.	TRBV19	TRBD2
CSARVRRELAEQYF	TGCAGTGCCAGGGTACGCAGGGAACTGGCCGAGCAGTACTTC	TRBJ2-7	.	TRBV20-1	.
CASSYEWGIAYEQYF	TGTGCCAGCAGTTACGAATGGGGGATCGCCTACGAGCAGTACTTC	TRBJ2-7	once	TRBV6-5	.
CASSPRTEDAGYTF	TGTGCCAGCAGCCCTAGGACAGAGGACGCTGGCTACACCTTC	TRBJ1-2	.	TRBV7-9	.
CASGSRGRVSDTQYF	TGTGCCAGCGGGTCGAGGGGCAGGGTTTCAGATACGCAGTATTTT	TRBJ2-3	few	TRBV21-1	.
CASSSTENEQFF	TGTGCCAGCAGCTCGACCGAAAATGAGCAGTTCTTC	TRBJ2-1	many	TRBV11-2	.
CSVEVRYTEAFF	TGCAGCGTTGAAGTGCGGTACACTGAAGCTTTCTTT	TRBJ1-1	many	TRBV29-1	.
CASSLIPQPQHF	TGTGCCAGCAGTTTAATCCCCCAGCCCCAGCATTTT	TRBJ1-5	.	TRBV12-3/TRBV12-4	.
CSVDSLGGSGANVLTF	TGCAGCGTTGATAGCCTCGGGGGCTCTGGGGCCAACGTCCTGACTTTC	TRBJ2-6	.	TRBV29-1	.
CSVRPGTGRGGNEQFF	TGCAGCGTCCGACCCGGGACAGGGAGGGGGGGCAATGAGCAGTTCTTC	TRBJ2-1	.	TRBV29-1	TRBD1
CASSFTGDHEQFF	TGTGCCAGCAGCTTCACGGGGGACCATGAGCAGTTCTTC	TRBJ2-1	many	TRBV7-3	.
CASSQGGSGRSGNEQFF	TGTGCCAGCAGCCAAGGGGGATCGGGGAGATCGGGCAATGAGCAGTTCTTC	TRBJ2-1	many	TRBV4-2	.
CASSSTRAGAHSNQPQHF	TGTGCCAGCAGTTCAACGCGGGCAGGGGCTCATAGCAATCAGCCCCAGCATTTT	TRBJ1-5	few	TRBV12-3/TRBV12-4	.
CASRNPLGGDLAKNIQYF	TGTGCCAGCAGGAACCCCCTCGGGGGGGATCTAGCCAAAAACATTCAGTACTTC	TRBJ2-4	few	TRBV7-2	TRBD2
CASSQNKGSLREQFF	TGTGCCAGCAGCCAAAACAAGGGCTCTCTACGGGAGCAGTTCTTC	TRBJ2-1	few	TRBV28	.